One and the same sample provided the 28 T cell receptor beta chains below, sequenced in a study of regulatory T cells in long-lasting Graves disease. Both iRepertoire HTBI primers and Arm-PCR of CDR3 regions were used to build the TCR beta libraries. TCRdb re-derived calls from the multiplex PCR reads in MiXCR, one entry per CDR3 protein. The sample carries fewer than 400,000 distinct CDR3 sequences, roughly a fifth recorded once. Time point denoted: persistent/refractory GD, antithyroid drugs over 5 years with positive TRAb. TCR sequences were obtained from RNA taken from PBMCs. Sequenced here: peripheral blood mononuclear cells (PBMCs), sampled when the disease was refractory, from a patient treated with antithyroid drugs. All receptors derive from a female donor with Graves disease.

This chain uses TRBV28 with TRBJ2-3; D remains ambiguous. V was pared by 5 bases and J by 5 bases, with 2 bases between. CDR3 length: 10 residues. Germline CDR1 and CDR2: MDHEN and SYDVKM. This CDR3 is CASSLDTQYF. In nucleotides, the CDR3 is TGTGCCAGCAGTCTAGATACGCAGTATTTT.

This clonotype came up a few times. CDR3: CASSGGPAGVPPLHF. The CDR3, as DNA: TGTGCCAGCAGTGGTGGGCCCGCCGGGGTTCCACCCCTCCACTTT. This chain joins TRBV12-3 or TRBV12-4 and TRBJ1-6, with no clear D. The CDR3 sequence is 15 residues long. V lost 5 bases and J 11 bases, leaving 19 bases between the germline ends.

This clonotype was detected a few times. The chain recombines TRBV10-3 with TRBJ1-1, with 8 bases matching TRBD1. Germline loops: CDR1 ENHRY, CDR2 SYGVKD. The CDR3 sequence is 16 residues long. With 3 bases clipped from V and 1 base from J, the junction kept 7 bases outside the gene matches. CDR3 nucleotides: TGTGCCATCAGTGATATTCCCGGGACAGGGAACACTGAAGCTTTCTTT. Translation: CAISDIPGTGNTEAFF.

This clonotype came up many times. The chain combines TRBV19 with TRBJ1-1, with 7 bases aligning to TRBD1. CDR3 size: 14 residues. With V trimmed by 6 bases and J by 1 base, 5 bases remained unmatched. In germline, CDR1 is LNHDA, CDR2 SQIVND (reference sequence). CDR3 amino acids: CASSRGQRNTEAFF. The CDR3 region has the DNA TGTGCCAGTAGCCGGGGACAGAGGAACACTGAAGCTTTCTTT.

There are a few counts of this clonotype. This sequence joins TRBV5-5 and TRBJ1-6; the match to TRBD1 covers 9 bases. V shed 3 bases, J shed 6 bases, and the junction held 10 bases outside the gene matches. The CDR3 totals 17 residues. Germline V gene lookup returns CDR1 SGHKS and CDR2 YYEKEE (reference sequence). In nucleotides, the CDR3 is TGTGCCAGCAGCTCCGGGACAGGGCTAAACGCTAATTCACCCCTCCACTTT. Amino acids: CASSSGTGLNANSPLHF.

The sample holds many counts of this clonotype. V gene TRBV20-1 combines with J gene TRBJ1-6; no clear D gene. This CDR3 is built from 14 residues. Germline loops: CDR1 DFQATT, CDR2 SNEGSKA (reference sequence). Trimming took off 0 bases at V and 0 bases at J, with 3 bases between the two ends. Here the CDR3 DNA reads TGCAGTGCTAGAGACAGCTCCTATAATTCACCCCTCCACTTT. It specifies CSARDSSYNSPLHF.

This clonotype was picked up a small number of times. The chain has TRBV25-1 and TRBJ1-6; 11 positions match TRBD1. Per germline, CDR1 MGHDK and CDR2 SYGVNS. CDR3 length equals 15 residues. V lost 4 bases and J lost 9; bases outside the gene matches: 5. The CDR3 coding sequence is TGTGCCAGCAGTGTCAACGGGACAGGGGGTTCACCCCTCCACTTT. It is translated as CASSVNGTGGSPLHF.

This clonotype was seen only a few times. This chain uses TRBV7-9 with TRBJ2-3; D remains ambiguous. This CDR3 has 12 residues. Germline V gene sequence: CDR1 SEHNR, CDR2 FQNEAQ (reference sequence). V was clipped by 1 base and J by 6 bases, with 5 bases between them. The CDR3 DNA reads as TGTGCCAGCAGCTTAGTCGTCGATACGCAGTATTTT. Amino acids: CASSLVVDTQYF.

This clonotype was picked up many times. The chain uses TRBV7-9 and TRBJ2-5; perhaps TRBD1 as D (6 bases). Trimming pared 5 bases from V and 5 bases from J, leaving 15 bases between. Per germline, CDR1 SEHNR and CDR2 FQNEAQ (reference sequence). CDR3 size: 14 residues. The CDR3 loop is CASSRGHQGETQYF. The CDR3 DNA is TGTGCCAGCAGCCGGGGACATCAAGGGGAGACCCAGTACTTC.

V gene TRBV28 combines with J gene TRBJ2-7; 10 nucleotides match TRBD2. In germline, CDR1 is MDHEN, CDR2 SYDVKM. The CDR3 runs 17 residues. Trimming took 3 bases from V and 1 from J; bases not matched to a gene: 9. The chain's CDR3 is CASSFVLAGDWSYEQYF. The CDR3 DNA reads as TGTGCCAGCAGTTTCGTGCTAGCGGGAGATTGGTCCTACGAGCAGTACTTC.

This clonotype occurred a few times. J is TRBJ2-7 and V is TRBV6-1, with 9 bases matching TRBD2. The germline V gene encodes CDR1 MNHNS and CDR2 SASEGT. The CDR3 covers 15 residues. With V trimmed by 5 bases and J by 5 bases, 10 bases remained unmatched. CDR3 coding DNA: TGTGCCAGCAGTCCTAGCGGGGCGTCTTTGCACGAGCAGTACTTC. It specifies CASSPSGASLHEQYF.

Of note for this clonotype: A junction boundary mismatches the germline segment, possibly from a read error. The chain recombines TRBV2 with TRBJ2-2, with 7 bases fitting TRBD2. In germline, CDR1 is SNHLY, CDR2 FYNNEI. CDR3 length: 15 residues. CDR3 sequence: CASPGRDERAREPFF. The CDR3 DNA reads TGTGCGTCTCCGGGGAGGGACGAACGCGCCCGGGAGCCGTTTTTT.

Note on this clonotype: It is likely a read error, because the conserved phenylalanine at the end of the CDR3 is missing. This chain connects TRBV20-1 to TRBJ1-2; no reliable D call. The germline V and J ends were trimmed by 7 bases and 6 bases, with 6 bases remaining between them. Germline CDR1 DFQATT, CDR2 SNEGSKA (reference sequence). The CDR3 has 9 amino acids. CDR3 region: CSDAHGYTS. The CDR3 DNA is TGCAGTGATGCTCATGGCTACACCTCC.

The table lists this clonotype with a few counts. The chain carries TRBV27 and TRBJ1-1; possible D gene TRBD1, 5 bases. V lost 5 bases and J 4 bases, leaving 11 bases between the germline ends. The CDR3 is made up of 13 amino acids. The germline CDR1 and CDR2 sequences are MNHEY and SMNVEV (reference sequence). CDR3: CASSPVGGTEAFF. The CDR3 DNA reads TGTGCCAGCAGTCCAGTGGGGGGCACTGAAGCTTTCTTT.

This clonotype was seen many times. The chain has TRBV7-9 and TRBJ2-7, with 7 bases fitting TRBD2. The ends lost 10 bases at V and 4 bases at J; junction bases unmatched: 13. CDR1 and CDR2 from the germline V gene are SEHNR and FQNEAQ (reference sequence). This CDR3 spans 14 amino acids. The DNA of the CDR3 is TGTGCCACCAAGGGGAGGGCACCTAGTTACGAGCAGTACTTC. It codes for CATKGRAPSYEQYF.

This clonotype was counted only a few times. A clone one base away is much larger, so this may be a read error. The V and J genes are TRBV12-3 or TRBV12-4 and TRBJ2-7; D uncertain. With 6 bases removed from V and 6 bases from J, the gap between germline ends came to 12 bases. This CDR3 has 12 amino acids. The CDR3 is CASSPGPAEQYF. The CDR3 DNA reads TGTGCCAGCAGCCCGGGCCCGGCCGAGCAGTACTTC.

This clonotype was seen a handful of times. The chain has TRBV7-9 and TRBJ1-2; D call uncertain. Trimming took 2 bases from V and 2 from J, leaving 6 bases between them. The CDR3 covers 13 residues. The germline V gene has CDR1 SEHNR and CDR2 FQNEAQ (reference sequence). CDR3 coding DNA: TGTGCCAGCAGCTTATTACGGAACTATGGCTACACCTTC. It yields the protein CASSLLRNYGYTF.

V and J are TRBV20-1 and TRBJ2-1; 7 nucleotides match TRBD2. The V and J ends lost 1 base and 0 bases, in that order; junction bases with no gene match: 6. This CDR3 comprises 16 residues. Per germline, CDR1 DFQATT and CDR2 SNEGSKA (reference sequence). This CDR3 is CSARGLLAASYNEQFF. Written as DNA, the CDR3 is TGCAGTGCTAGAGGTCTTCTAGCGGCCTCCTACAATGAGCAGTTCTTC.

This CDR3 is CASSIAPRGGTEAFF. For the CDR3, the DNA is TGTGCCAGTAGTATAGCTCCGAGGGGCGGGACTGAAGCTTTCTTT. V is TRBV19 and J is TRBJ1-1; a weak D match, TRBD1 (5 bases). V gave up 1 base and J gave up 5 bases, with 14 bases separating them. The germline V gene has CDR1 LNHDA and CDR2 SQIVND (reference sequence). The CDR3 sequence is 15 residues long.

Comment on this clonotype: This may stem from a read error, because a much larger clone lies one nucleotide away. The chain is built from TRBV7-9 and TRBJ2-7; 7 bases are a match to TRBD2. The CDR3 extends over 15 amino acids. The germline CDR1 and CDR2 sequences are SEHNR and FQNEAQ (reference sequence). The CDR3: CASSLRGTKAYEQCF. In DNA, the CDR3 is TGTGCCAGCAGCTTACGCGGGACTAAAGCCTACGAGCAGTGCTTC.

This clonotype was seen repeatedly, ten times or more. V usage is TRBV2 and J usage is TRBJ2-7, with 7 nucleotides matching TRBD1. Germline V gives CDR1 SNHLY, CDR2 FYNNEI. The CDR3 covers 13 residues. After removal of 3 bases from V and 1 base from J, the junction contained 0 bases not matched to a gene. The CDR3 DNA reads as TGTGCCAGCAGTGACAGGGGGTCCTACGAGCAGTACTTC. The encoded protein is CASSDRGSYEQYF.

This clonotype was observed many times. The chain carries TRBV6-1 and TRBJ1-2; no firm D call. The CDR3 contains 11 residues. CDR1 is MNHNS, CDR2 SASEGT, per germline. V lost 9 bases and J 8 bases, leaving 13 bases between the germline ends. CDR3 loop: CASRRRDGYTF. CDR3 nucleotides: TGTGCCAGTAGACGCCGCGACGGCTACACCTTC.

The chain uses TRBV2 and TRBJ1-6; D is uncertain. This CDR3 contains 11 residues. Germline-derived CDR1 and CDR2 are SNHLY and FYNNEI. Trimming shortened V by 8 bases and J by 9 bases, and 8 bases separated the two germline ends. As DNA, the CDR3 is TGTGCCAGCCAAGGGAGTTCACCCCTCCACTTT. It specifies CASQGSSPLHF.

This clonotype has ten or more counts. The chain uses TRBV12-3 or TRBV12-4 and TRBJ1-2, with D perhaps TRBD1 (6 bases). Trimming removed 1 base at V and 8 bases at J, with 14 bases between. CDR3 length: 14 residues. The CDR3 coding sequence is TGTGCCAGCAGTTTAGTAGAGGGGGTTGGAGGCTACACCTTC. This codes for CASSLVEGVGGYTF.

This clonotype was counted at least ten times. This chain connects TRBV5-8 to TRBJ1-1, with D perhaps TRBD1 (6 bases). V lost 4 bases to trimming and J lost 4 bases, with 17 bases between them. CDR3 length: 15 residues. The germline V gene encodes CDR1 SGHTS and CDR2 YDEGEE. DNA for the CDR3: TGTGCCAGCAGCCCCAGGGGAGGGGGAGGCACTGAAGCTTTCTTT. Its translation is CASSPRGGGGTEAFF.

About this clonotype itself: A much larger clonotype is one base distant, so this may be a read error. The chain combines TRBV7-9 with TRBJ2-7, with a weak D call TRBD1 (5 bases). The CDR3 totals 17 residues. In germline, CDR1 is SEHNR, CDR2 FQNEAQ (reference sequence). V lost 3 bases and J lost 4, with 22 bases in between. The CDR3 bases are TGTGCCAGCAGCTTTGTAGTGCAGAGTCCTAAGGGGTACGAGCAGTACTTC. Translated: CASSFVVQSPKGYEQYF.

This clonotype was detected many times. The gene calls are TRBV11-2 and TRBJ2-7; TRBD1 aligns across 8 bases. Germline-derived CDR1 and CDR2 are SGHAT and FQNNGV. This CDR3 has 14 residues. J lost 2 bases, V lost 3 bases, and 3 bases had no gene match. The CDR3 sequence is CASSFGTGPYEQYF. Here the CDR3 DNA reads TGTGCCAGCAGCTTCGGGACAGGACCCTACGAGCAGTACTTC.

This clonotype was detected many times. This chain uses TRBV11-2 with TRBJ2-7; 10 bases match TRBD1. V was clipped by 0 bases and J by 6 bases; unmatched bases: 5. Germline V gives CDR1 SGHAT, CDR2 FQNNGV. The CDR3 length is 15 residues. The CDR3 DNA reads as TGTGCCAGCAGCTTAGATTGGACAGGGGGTTTCGAGCAGTACTTC. As protein: CASSLDWTGGFEQYF.